These 11 T cell receptor beta chains share one sample of origin, sequenced in a study of response to subunit inactivated influenza vaccine. TCRdb redid the calling of the RT-PCR reads with MiXCR, one entry per CDR3 protein. The sample records 500,000 to 600,000 distinct CDR3 sequences, less than 15% being singletons. Material: PBMCs from blood, obtained approximately 12 days after vaccination. These receptors were obtained from a middle-aged man who received an inactivated influenza vaccine.

The gene calls are TRBV20-1 and TRBJ2-7; 13 bases match TRBD2. Germline trimming cut 7 bases from V and 5 bases from J; bases unmatched to any gene: 5. The CDR3 length is 13 residues. Germline V CDR1 and CDR2: DFQATT, SNEGSKA (reference sequence). The CDR3 here is CSVGGLAGNEQYF. The CDR3 DNA reads TGCAGTGTCGGGGGACTAGCGGGGAACGAGCAGTACTTC.

The chain has TRBV7-2 and TRBJ2-1; D unclear. V was trimmed by 5 bases and J by 7 bases, leaving 12 bases between them. This CDR3 is built from 13 residues. Germline values: CDR1 SGHTA, CDR2 FQGNSA. CDR3 amino acids: CASSPLRLNEQFF. CDR3 in DNA: TGTGCCAGCAGCCCGTTAAGGTTGAATGAGCAGTTCTTC.

Ten or more counts support this clonotype. V usage is TRBV28 and J usage is TRBJ2-5; D is perhaps TRBD1 (6 bases). The CDR3 has 15 amino acids. V was clipped by 5 bases and J by 4 bases, with 17 bases between them. Germline V gene data show CDR1 as MDHEN and CDR2 as SYDVKM. The CDR3 sequence: CASSSSWGRTETQYF. DNA of the CDR3: TGTGCCAGCAGTAGTAGCTGGGGGCGGACAGAGACCCAGTACTTC.

This clonotype was seen at least ten times. CDR3 nucleotides: TGTGCCAGCAGCCAAGATACCCGGGGATCCGAGCAGTACTTC. Encoded protein: CASSQDTRGSEQYF. The chain combines TRBV14 with TRBJ2-7; D perhaps matches TRBD2 (5 bases). The CDR3 length is 14 residues. The germline V gene has CDR1 SGHDN and CDR2 FVKESK. Trimming left V 0 bases short and J 6 bases short, with 12 bases between.

The CDR3 sequence: CASSFDTGIETQYF. Here the CDR3 DNA reads TGCGCCAGCAGCTTTGACACAGGGATAGAGACCCAGTACTTC. The J gene is TRBJ2-5, the V gene TRBV5-1; tentative D call: TRBD1 (6 bases). The V gene lost 2 bases and the J gene lost 4 bases, with 12 bases spanning the gap. Germline loops: CDR1 SGHRS, CDR2 YFSETQ. The CDR3 totals 14 residues. Supplemented by reference TRBV5-1 and TRBJ2-5, the full variable domain reads KAGVTQTPRYLIKTRGQQVTLSCSPISGHRSVSWYQQTPGQGLQFLFEYFSETQRNKGNFPGRFSGRQFSNSRSEMNVSTLELGDSALYLCASSFDTGIETQYFGPGTRLLVL.

This chain connects TRBV7-7 to TRBJ2-3; D is perhaps TRBD2 (6 bases). Germline V gene lookup returns CDR1 SSHAT and CDR2 FNYEAQ (reference sequence). This CDR3 contains 15 residues. Trimming removed 5 bases at V and 3 bases at J, with 15 bases between. CDR3 sequence: CASSPGVGRTDTQYF. Here the CDR3 DNA reads TGTGCCAGCAGCCCGGGGGTGGGAAGAACAGATACGCAGTATTTT. The entire variable domain, with the rest obtained from reference TRBV7-7 and TRBJ2-3, is as follows: GAGVSQSPRYKVTKRGQDVTLRCDPISSHATLYWYQQALGQGPEFLTYFNYEAQPDKSGLPSDRFSAERPEGSISTLTIQRTEQRDSAMYRCASSPGVGRTDTQYFGPGTRLTVL.

This rearrangement joins TRBV7-2 to TRBJ2-5, with 7 positions matching TRBD1. The CDR3 sequence is 15 residues long. Unmatched junction bases numbered 7, after V lost 1 base and J lost 5 bases. Germline V lookup: CDR1 SGHTA, CDR2 FQGNSA. Here the CDR3 DNA reads TGTGCCAGCAGCTTAGACAGGGGTCGTTATGAGACCCAGTACTTC. This translates into CASSLDRGRYETQYF.

The chain combines TRBV5-6 with TRBJ1-2; a possible D gene is TRBD1 (6 bases). Trimming removed 2 bases at V and 4 bases at J, with 18 bases between. This CDR3 comprises 16 residues. Germline CDR1 SGHDT, CDR2 YYEEEE. CDR3 in amino acids: CASSFYRANSVYGYTF. The DNA for the CDR3 is TGTGCCAGCAGCTTCTACAGGGCCAACTCCGTCTATGGCTACACCTTC. The full variable domain, with the rest looked up from reference TRBV5-6 and TRBJ1-2, is DAGVTQSPTHLIKTRGQQVTLRCSPKSGHDTVSWYQQALGQGPQFIFQYYEEEERQRGNFPDRFSGHQFPNYSSELNVNALLLGDSALYLCASSFYRANSVYGYTFGSGTRLTVV.

This rearrangement joins TRBV18 to TRBJ1-5; 9 bases line up with TRBD1. This CDR3 is 18 amino acids long. CDR1 is KGHSH, CDR2 LQKENI, per germline. V dropped 6 bases and J dropped 2; count of bases not matched to a gene: 14. The CDR3 region has the DNA TGTGCCAGCTCTTCCGGACAGGGGACCCTGGCCCGCAATCAGCCCCAGCATTTT. It specifies CASSSGQGTLARNQPQHF.

The rearrangement uses TRBV7-2 and TRBJ2-3, with 9 bases lining up with TRBD1. CDR3 size: 17 residues. The junction had 5 bases not matched to a gene; V was cut back by 0 bases and J by 1 base. Germline V gene lookup returns CDR1 SGHTA and CDR2 FQGNSA. The CDR3 sequence is CASSLAWWDRGTDTQYF. DNA for the CDR3: TGTGCCAGCAGCTTAGCCTGGTGGGACAGGGGCACAGATACGCAGTATTTT.

The chain couples TRBV4-3 to TRBJ1-1; tentative D call: TRBD1 (5 bases). Per the germline V gene, CDR1 is LGHNA and CDR2 is YSLEER. Trimming shortened V by 1 base and J by 6 bases, and 12 bases separated the two germline ends. The CDR3 loop spans 14 amino acids. The CDR3 region is CASSQGTGTAEAFF. In DNA form, the CDR3 reads TGCGCCAGCAGCCAAGGGACGGGGACGGCTGAAGCTTTCTTT.